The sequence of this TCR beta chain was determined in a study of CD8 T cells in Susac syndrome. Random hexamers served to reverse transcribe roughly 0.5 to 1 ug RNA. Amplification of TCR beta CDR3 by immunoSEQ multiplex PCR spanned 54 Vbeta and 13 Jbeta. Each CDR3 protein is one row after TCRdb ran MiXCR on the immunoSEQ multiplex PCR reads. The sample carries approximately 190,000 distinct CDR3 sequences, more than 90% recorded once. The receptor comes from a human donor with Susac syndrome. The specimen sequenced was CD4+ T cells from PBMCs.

The DNA for the CDR3 is TGCGCCAGCAGCTTAGGGGTGGTGAACACTGAAGCTTTCTTT. Translation: CASSLGVVNTEAFF. The chain carries TRBV5-1 and TRBJ1-1, with D possibly TRBD1 on 5 matching bases. The CDR3 runs 14 residues. Trimming pared 2 bases from V and 0 bases from J, leaving 8 bases between. Germline-derived CDR1 and CDR2 are SGHRS and YFSETQ.